The 10 T cell receptor beta chains below all came from one sample that was sequenced in a study of T cell responses to AZD1222 COVID-19 vaccine. TCRdb keeps only in-frame clones here, not all; method: immunoSEQ multiplex PCR. The table records about 140,000 clones, 90% to 95% of them present only once. This specimen consisted of peripheral blood, obtained 28 days after the second AZD1222 dose. The receptor set was obtained from an adult who received the AZD1222 COVID-19 vaccine.

In DNA, the CDR3 is TGTGCCAGCCGCGGGCAGGACTCCTACGAGCAGTACTTC. Encoded protein: CASRGQDSYEQYF. J is TRBJ2-7 and V is TRBV9, with D possibly matching TRBD2 (5 bases). Trimming pared 7 bases from V and 0 bases from J, leaving 11 bases between. The CDR3 runs 13 residues. Germline-derived CDR1 and CDR2 are SGDLS and YYNGEE.

J is TRBJ2-3 and V is TRBV6-4, with 8 bases matching TRBD2. V was pared by 6 bases and J by 2 bases, with 1 base of the junction left unmatched. The CDR3 runs to 13 residues. Germline CDR1 is MRHNA and CDR2 is SNTAGT. The CDR3: CASSGGATDTQYF. For the CDR3, the DNA is TGTGCCAGCAGCGGGGGGGCCACAGATACGCAGTATTTT.

This chain uses TRBV30 with TRBJ1-1, with 9 bases identical to TRBD1. Trimming cost V 3 bases and J 5 bases; bases outside gene matches: 4. This CDR3 region has 13 residues. Germline V gene lookup returns CDR1 GTSNPN and CDR2 SVGIG (reference sequence). CDR3 in amino acids: CAWRIQGATEAFF. CDR3 DNA: TGTGCCTGGAGAATACAGGGGGCAACTGAAGCTTTCTTT.

The chain carries TRBV9 and TRBJ1-3; 8 bases agree with TRBD1. This CDR3 region has 16 residues. V was clipped by 4 bases and J by 0 bases; unmatched bases: 6. Germline V lookup: CDR1 SGDLS, CDR2 YYNGEE. CDR3 in amino acids: CASSKTGALSGNTIYF. In DNA form, the CDR3 reads TGTGCCAGCAGCAAGACAGGGGCCCTCTCTGGAAACACCATATATTTT.

The chain carries TRBV28 and TRBJ1-5; TRBD1 is a possible D gene (6 bases). This CDR3 contains 13 residues. The germline CDR1 and CDR2 sequences are MDHEN and SYDVKM. Trimming stripped 7 bases from V and 15 bases from J, with 22 bases between. CDR3 bases: TGTGCCAGCAACGGGCCGGCGGGGGGCTGGAGGCATTTT. Its translation: CASNGPAGGWRHF. Based on the CDR3 plus reference TRBV28 and TRBJ1-5, the full variable domain is DVKVTQSSRYLVKRTGEKVFLECVQDMDHENMFWYRQDPGLGLRLIYFSYDVKMKEKGDIPEGYSVSREKKERFSLILESASTNQTSMYLCASNGPAGGWRHFGDGTRLSIL.

The chain joins TRBV6-1 to TRBJ2-7; the D gene is possibly TRBD1 (6 bases). The CDR3 is made up of 15 amino acids. CDR1 and CDR2 (germline): MNHNS, SASEGT. Trimming left V 2 bases short and J 5 bases short, with 16 bases between. The CDR3 protein is CASSETTVWGHEQYF. Here the CDR3 DNA reads TGTGCCAGCAGTGAAACGACAGTCTGGGGGCACGAGCAGTACTTC.

V is TRBV19 and J is TRBJ2-7, with 8 positions matching TRBD2. This CDR3 contains 15 residues. The V gene end was trimmed by 6 bases and the J gene end by 5 bases; junction bases not matched to a gene: 12. From germline, CDR1 is LNHDA and CDR2 SQIVND (reference sequence). The CDR3 DNA sequence: TGTGCCAGTAGCCGCGCAACCCGGGGGGGAGACGAGCAGTACTTC. Protein product: CASSRATRGGDEQYF.

The chain combines TRBV6-5 with TRBJ2-1; tentative D call: TRBD2 (6 bases). Per germline, CDR1 MNHEY and CDR2 SVGAGI. V was clipped by 6 bases and J by 4 bases, with 10 bases between them. CDR3 size: 13 residues. In DNA form, the CDR3 reads TGTGCCAGCAGATCTGGGACTTACAATGAGCAGTTCTTC. As protein: CASRSGTYNEQFF.

This sequence joins TRBV3-1 (or the pseudogene TRBV3-2) and TRBJ2-5; D remains unclear. The CDR3 is 17 residues long. Germline loops: CDR1 LGHDT, CDR2 YNNKEL (reference sequence). V dropped 3 bases and J dropped 0 bases, with 17 bases sitting between them. CDR3 sequence (DNA): TGTGCCAGCAGCCACCTCGCGCCAGGTCCGTACCAAGAGACCCAGTACTTC. This sequence encodes CASSHLAPGPYQETQYF.

CDR3 protein: CASSEVPGQGKKLFF. CDR3 DNA sequence: TGTGCCAGCAGTGAAGTGCCGGGACAGGGAAAAAAACTGTTTTTT. The chain is built from TRBV6-1 and TRBJ1-4; TRBD1 aligns across 9 bases. Unmatched junction bases numbered 6, after V lost 1 base and J lost 9 bases. The CDR3 has 15 amino acids. Germline lookup yields CDR1 MNHNS and CDR2 SASEGT.